This T cell receptor beta chain is from a study of blood T cell repertoires in COVID-19. With respect to this clone: This same CDR3 is encoded by further DNA sequences in the sample.

V was cut by 8 bases and J by 5 bases, with 9 bases left in between. The CDR3 extends over 12 amino acids. The assay was immunoSEQ multiplex PCR, and TCRdb's table has in-frame clones only and misses some. Among a few hundred thousand clones listed, 65% to 90% were seen once. The clonotype comes from a man aged 45-60 years with active or convalescent COVID-19. The chain carries TRBV12-3 or TRBV12-4 and TRBJ2-2; D gene ambiguous. The source material was peripheral blood. CDR3 residues: CASSPDTGELFF. In nucleotides, the CDR3 is TGTGCCAGCTCCCCAGATACCGGGGAGCTGTTTTTT.